Listed here are 11 T cell receptor beta chains from one sample, sequenced in a study of blood T cells in healthy people across ages. Using a J-beta primer mix together with a sample-barcoded 5' primer, a second PCR was run for about 6 to 12 cycles. Using its own MiXCR run on the 5' RACE reads, TCRdb lists one record per CDR3 protein. The table includes about 650,000 distinct CDR3 sequences, more than 45% detected once. Material for sequencing was blood. The source is an elderly woman in good health.

This clonotype was seen repeatedly, ten times or more. Relative to the germline gene, one junction end is altered; a read error may explain this. The chain is built from TRBV7-7 and TRBJ2-5, with a weak D call TRBD1 (5 bases). This CDR3 has 13 residues. Germline lookup yields CDR1 SSHAT and CDR2 FNYEAQ (reference sequence). CDR3 residues: CASSLGAVETQYF. CDR3 DNA: TGTGCTAGCAGCTTAGGGGCAGTAGAGACCCAGTACTTC.

The genes are TRBV18 and TRBJ2-1; no firm D call. V was trimmed by 8 bases and J by 13 bases, leaving 18 bases between them. CDR3 length equals 12 residues. Germline CDR1 reads KGHSH; CDR2 reads LQKENI. CDR3 residues: CASGDAGETQFF. The CDR3 bases are TGTGCCAGCGGAGACGCAGGAGAGACCCAGTTCTTC.

There are many counts of this clonotype. V gene TRBV7-2 combines with J gene TRBJ1-2; possibly TRBD1 for D (5 bases). Germline V lookup: CDR1 SGHTA, CDR2 FQGNSA. The V and J ends lost 1 base and 3 bases respectively, with 12 bases between them. The CDR3 is made up of 15 amino acids. CDR3 nucleotides: TGTGCCAGCAGCTTAGTTACAGGTGGAGACTATGGCTACACCTTC. As protein: CASSLVTGGDYGYTF.

This chain links TRBV3-1 with TRBJ2-2; the D gene could be TRBD1 or TRBD2 (5 bases each). Germline CDR1 reads LGHDT; CDR2 reads YNNKEL (reference sequence). This CDR3 is built from 14 residues. The V gene lost 1 base and the J gene lost 4 bases, with 7 bases spanning the gap. CDR3 in DNA: TGTGCCAGCAGCCAAGCCGGGACCACCGGGGAGCTGTTTTTT. It translates to CASSQAGTTGELFF.

The gene calls are TRBV5-1 and TRBJ2-1, with TRBD2 matching 11 bases. J gave up 9 bases and V 2 bases, and 7 bases lay outside the gene matches. Germline CDR1 is SGHRS and CDR2 is YFSETQ. The CDR3 has 15 residues. The CDR3 DNA follows: TGCGCCAGCAGCTTCGCACTAGCGGGAGAGGGTGAGCAGTTCTTC. As protein: CASSFALAGEGEQFF.

This clonotype has only a few counts. V and J are TRBV20-1 and TRBJ1-2, with D unclear. V was pared by 3 bases and J by 3 bases, with 2 bases between. The V gene's germline CDR1 is DFQATT and CDR2 SNEGSKA (reference sequence). The CDR3 is 10 residues long. This chain's CDR3 is CSASDYGYTF. In DNA, the CDR3 is TGCAGTGCTAGTGACTATGGCTACACCTTC.

This chain joins TRBV6-6 and TRBJ2-7, with a tentative D call TRBD1 (6 bases). The germline V and J ends were trimmed by 7 bases and 6 bases, with 10 bases remaining between them. CDR1 is MNHNY, CDR2 SVGAGI, per germline (reference sequence). The CDR3 runs 11 residues. This CDR3 reads CASMLQGEQYF. CDR3 DNA sequence: TGTGCCAGCATGTTACAGGGCGAGCAGTACTTC.

V is TRBV6-2 or TRBV6-3 and J is TRBJ2-7; a weak D match, TRBD1 (6 bases). The CDR3 is made up of 14 amino acids. The V end was cut by 7 bases, the J end by 0 bases, with 13 bases between. Germline V lookup: CDR1 MNHEY, CDR2 SVGEGT. This CDR3 is CASNEGHPSYEQYF. Written as DNA, the CDR3 is TGTGCCAGCAATGAGGGACACCCCTCCTACGAGCAGTACTTC.

This clonotype was observed a few times. The chain combines TRBV7-8 with TRBJ2-1; a possible D gene is TRBD2 (6 bases). The CDR3 length is 14 residues. In germline, CDR1 is SGHVS, CDR2 FQNEAQ. V was cut by 5 bases and J by 15 bases, with 23 bases left in between. CDR3 residues: CASSLGGMSGRLFF. Written as DNA, the CDR3 is TGTGCCAGCAGCCTCGGGGGAATGTCTGGCCGATTGTTCTTC.

The chain uses TRBV6-5 and TRBJ2-7, with TRBD1 matching over 10 bases. Germline V gives CDR1 MNHEY, CDR2 SVGAGI. V gave up 0 bases and J gave up 0 bases; unmatched junction bases: 2. This CDR3 spans 16 amino acids. CDR3 DNA: TGTGCCAGCAGTTACTCTCGGACAGGGGGCTCCTACGAGCAGTACTTC. The encoded protein is CASSYSRTGGSYEQYF.

The chain has TRBV7-9 and TRBJ2-2, with 14 bases identical to TRBD2. CDR3 size: 17 residues. Germline values: CDR1 SEHNR, CDR2 FQNEAQ (reference sequence). V lost 3 bases and J lost 2; bases outside the gene matches: 2. CDR3 DNA: TGTGCCAGCAGCTTGGGACTAGCGGGGGATAACACCGGGGAGCTGTTTTTT. This sequence encodes CASSLGLAGDNTGELFF.